This T cell receptor (beta chain) appears in the sequencing data of a study of cytomegalovirus exposure and HLA in healthy donors. Findings and caveats of the study: In vitro confirmation showed a few CMV-associated chains to be CMV antigen specific. It was shown in a later analysis that HLA-associated TCR beta chains were more clonally expanded than other, equally common chains. Some TCR beta chains (roughly 150 of them) were listed as cytomegalovirus-associated.

This clone was recorded once. Its matching antigen is unknown. The germline V and J ends were trimmed by 5 bases and 10 bases, with 15 bases remaining between them. The CDR3 totals 14 residues. CDR1 is MNHNY and CDR2 is SVGAGI in the germline V gene (reference sequence). Both 60 Vbeta primers and 13 Jbeta primers went into the PCR. Generated by immunoSEQ multiplex PCR, the TCRdb table keeps only in-frame clones and is missing some. The sample records 150,000 to 200,000 clones, 70% to 90% being singletons. The TCR sequence derives from a man between 18 and 35 years old in good health and CMV-seropositive. Sequenced sample: PBMCs. The rearrangement links TRBV6-6 to TRBJ1-6; TRBD1 is a possible D gene (5 bases). Here the CDR3 DNA reads TGTGCCAGCAGTGAGGGGACTGCTAGGTCACCCCTCCACTTT. It translates to CASSEGTARSPLHF.